This is a list of T cell receptor beta chains from one sample in a study of cytomegalovirus exposure and HLA in healthy donors. Some clones are missing from TCRdb's copy, which holds only in-frame ones; the method was immunoSEQ multiplex PCR. Of under 200,000 clones listed, around 68% are singletons. Sequenced material: PBMCs. The source is a man aged 35 to 55 in good health and CMV-seronegative. Each CDR3 is given with its conserved first and last residue. The D gene is left open where the match is weak. Some rows mark clone size as missing; the rest say once, few, many or name a class of expanded clone.

d_call | clone_size | j_call | v_call | cdr3_aa | cdr3_nt
. | . | TRBJ2-4 | TRBV6-1 | CASSVGGTNIQYF | TGTGCCAGCAGTGTAGGGGGTACAAACATTCAGTACTTC
. | few | TRBJ1-6 | TRBV27 | CASSFPGGKPLHF | TGTGCCAGCAGTTTCCCTGGGGGGAAACCCCTCCACTTT
. | . | TRBJ2-5 | TRBV7-6 | CASSFVGASETQYF | TGTGCCAGCAGCTTCGTAGGGGCCTCCGAGACCCAGTACTTC
. | . | TRBJ2-5 | TRBV4-2 | CASSQGGAEETQYF | TGTGCCAGCAGCCAAGGCGGGGCAGAAGAGACCCAGTACTTC
TRBD1 | . | TRBJ2-7 | TRBV6-5 | CASSPGQGWSYEQYF | TGTGCCAGCAGCCCCGGACAGGGGTGGTCCTACGAGCAGTACTTC
TRBD2 | . | TRBJ2-2 | TRBV5-8 | CASSYSSGGDTGELFF | TGTGCCAGCAGCTACAGTAGCGGGGGGGACACCGGGGAGCTGTTTTTT
. | once | TRBJ1-1 | TRBV10-3 | CAISESSLGRNTEAFF | TGTGCCATCAGTGAGTCGTCATTGGGGAGGAACACTGAAGCTTTCTTT
. | . | TRBJ2-1 | TRBV18 | CASSPPSLVVGEQFF | TGTGCCAGCTCACCACCAAGCCTAGTGGTGGGTGAGCAGTTCTTC
. | . | TRBJ1-1 | TRBV30 | CAWRAGIPDTEAFF | TGTGCCTGGAGAGCAGGGATCCCGGACACTGAAGCTTTCTTT
. | few | TRBJ2-2 | TRBV28 | CASSFSGRNTGELFF | TGTGCCAGCAGTTTTTCAGGGCGAAACACCGGGGAGCTGTTTTTT
TRBD1 | few | TRBJ2-7 | TRBV7-9 | CASSLAGTGYYEQYF | TGTGCCAGCAGCTTAGCGGGGACAGGTTACTACGAGCAGTACTTC
. | . | TRBJ1-5 | TRBV19 | CASAKDSHYNQPQHF | TGTGCCAGCGCGAAGGACAGCCACTACAATCAGCCCCAGCATTTT
. | few | TRBJ2-2 | TRBV27 | CASSLSGGGELFF | TGTGCCAGCAGTTTATCGGGAGGCGGGGAGCTGTTTTTT
TRBD1 | . | TRBJ1-5 | TRBV7-9 | CSSSLGGLNQPQHF | TGTTCCAGCAGCTTAGGGGGCCTCAATCAGCCCCAGCATTTT
. | . | TRBJ2-7 | TRBV30 | CAWKPPGLLYEQYF | TGTGCCTGGAAACCGCCGGGACTCCTCTACGAGCAGTACTTC
TRBD1 | . | TRBJ2-3 | TRBV19 | CASSRDRDGTDTQYF | TGTGCCAGTAGTCGAGACAGGGATGGGACAGATACGCAGTATTTT
TRBD1 | . | TRBJ1-2 | TRBV18 | CASSPGPRTGIYGYTF | TGTGCCAGCTCACCAGGACCTAGGACAGGAATTTATGGCTACACCTTC
TRBD1 | . | TRBJ1-1 | TRBV5-1 | CASNVSPGTGDEAFF | TGCGCCAGCAACGTCAGCCCGGGGACAGGGGACGAAGCTTTCTTT
. | . | TRBJ1-2 | TRBV2 | CASSRQLNYGYTF | TGTGCCAGCAGTAGACAGCTTAACTATGGCTACACCTTC
. | . | TRBJ1-2 | TRBV6-6 | CASSPRGGEDGYTF | TGTGCCAGCAGTCCCCGCGGAGGGGAGGATGGCTACACCTTC
. | . | TRBJ1-5 | TRBV7-8 | CASSLGSENQPQHF | TGTGCCAGCAGCTTAGGTAGTGAGAATCAGCCCCAGCATTTT
TRBD1 | . | TRBJ1-5 | TRBV27 | CASSLGTASNQPQHF | TGTGCCAGCAGTCTCGGGACAGCTAGCAATCAGCCCCAGCATTTT
. | . | TRBJ2-2 | TRBV7-8 | CASSPYTGELFF | TGTGCCAGCAGCCCATACACCGGGGAGCTGTTTTTT
TRBD2 | . | TRBJ2-3 | TRBV9 | CASSVGTSGRATDTQYF | TGTGCCAGCAGCGTTGGGACTAGCGGGAGGGCCACAGATACGCAGTATTTT
. | . | TRBJ1-6 | TRBV27 | CASSYNRALPLHF | TGTGCCAGCAGTTACAACAGGGCCCTACCCCTCCACTTT
. | few | TRBJ2-7 | TRBV6-5 | CASSYSRGGAGEQYF | TGTGCCAGCAGTTACTCAAGAGGGGGCGCGGGGGAGCAGTACTTC
. | once | TRBJ2-7 | TRBV6-1 | CASSRGLPIPYEQYF | TGTGCCAGCAGCCGTGGACTCCCAATCCCCTACGAGCAGTACTTC
. | few | TRBJ2-7 | TRBV11-2 | CASSLSLANVEQYF | TGTGCCAGCAGCTTAAGCCTAGCTAATGTCGAGCAGTACTTC
. | few | TRBJ1-4 | TRBV6-5 | CASSYSTGEKLFF | TGTGCCAGCAGTTACTCTACTGGTGAAAAACTGTTTTTT
. | once | TRBJ2-7 | TRBV4-1 | CASSQGTGLGYEQYF | TGCGCCAGCAGCCAAGGCACAGGTTTAGGCTACGAGCAGTACTTC
. | . | TRBJ2-2 | TRBV11-3 | CASSPGVGGELFF | TGTGCCAGCAGCCCCGGAGTTGGCGGGGAGCTGTTTTTT
. | few | TRBJ1-2 | TRBV25-1 | CASSDSGLIRGYTF | TGTGCCAGCAGTGATTCAGGACTGATCCGGGGCTACACCTTC
TRBD1 | . | TRBJ2-2 | TRBV28 | CASSSPGQSSGELFF | TGTGCCAGCAGCAGCCCGGGACAGAGCTCGGGGGAGCTGTTTTTT
TRBD1 | . | TRBJ2-7 | TRBV5-4 | CASSFGQGSYEQYF | TGTGCCAGCAGCTTTGGACAGGGATCCTACGAGCAGTACTTC
. | . | TRBJ2-7 | TRBV5-1 | CASSPLGVSEQYF | TGCGCCAGCAGCCCCCTTGGAGTTTCCGAGCAGTACTTC
. | few | TRBJ2-2 | TRBV9 | CASSAGTRDSGELFF | TGTGCCAGCAGCGCCGGGACACGAGACTCCGGGGAGCTGTTTTTT
. | . | TRBJ1-1 | TRBV7-2 | CASSPRLNTEAFF | TGTGCCAGCAGTCCCCGGTTGAACACTGAAGCTTTCTTT
TRBD1 | . | TRBJ2-1 | TRBV19 | CASSTGTGYPPYNEQFF | TGTGCCAGTAGTACCGGGACAGGGTATCCCCCTTACAATGAGCAGTTCTTC
. | . | TRBJ2-1 | TRBV7-2 | CASSLVSEQFF | TGTGCCAGCAGCTTAGTGAGTGAGCAGTTCTTC
. | . | TRBJ2-1 | TRBV20-1 | CSARGNGQFF | TGCAGTGCCAGGGGCAATGGGCAGTTCTTC
. | . | TRBJ2-3 | TRBV11-3 | CASSLGGQTDTQYF | TGTGCCAGCAGCTTAGGGGGACAAACAGATACGCAGTATTTT
. | . | TRBJ1-1 | TRBV28 | CASRETGSWTEAFF | TGTGCCAGCAGGGAAACAGGGAGTTGGACTGAAGCTTTCTTT
. | . | TRBJ1-1 | TRBV9 | CASSPTGGAGTEAFF | TGTGCCAGCAGCCCCACCGGCGGGGCGGGCACTGAAGCTTTCTTT
. | . | TRBJ1-4 | TRBV25-1 | CASSDPTTGIKLFF | TGTGCCAGCAGTGACCCTACTACAGGGATAAAACTGTTTTTT
TRBD2 | once | TRBJ2-1 | TRBV4-2 | CASSQDIGTGLAGGNEQFF | TGTGCCAGCAGCCAAGATATTGGGACAGGACTAGCGGGGGGGAATGAGCAGTTCTTC
. | . | TRBJ1-5 | TRBV15 | CATSRDGEGRQPQHF | TGTGCCACCAGCAGAGATGGTGAGGGTCGGCAGCCCCAGCATTTT
. | . | TRBJ2-1 | TRBV11-2 | CASSLDSYYNEQFF | TGTGCCAGCAGCTTAGATTCTTACTACAATGAGCAGTTCTTC
. | . | TRBJ2-7 | TRBV11-3 | CASSLGATENYEQYF | TGTGCCAGCAGCTTAGGGGCCACCGAGAACTACGAGCAGTACTTC
. | . | TRBJ1-5 | TRBV5-8 | CASSFAVPGQPQHF | TGTGCCAGCAGCTTTGCGGTTCCGGGTCAGCCCCAGCATTTT